The 14 T cell receptor beta chains listed next were all sequenced from one sample in a study of identifying expanded T cells in peripheral blood. The assay was immunoSEQ multiplex PCR, and TCRdb's table has in-frame clones only and misses some. Of around 120,000 clones in the sample, over 65% were seen once. The sample taken for sequencing was blood. Receptors originate from a person aged 18 to 75 in good health.

The gene calls are TRBV18 and TRBJ1-3, with TRBD1 matching 7 bases. Germline-derived CDR1 and CDR2 are KGHSH and LQKENI. This CDR3 has 16 amino acids. V lost 1 base and J lost 0; bases outside the gene matches: 3. The CDR3 is CASSPRPGGSGNTIYF. CDR3 bases: TGTGCCAGCTCACCACGACCAGGGGGCTCTGGAAACACCATATATTTT.

This clone has more than one count but fewer than ten. DNA of the CDR3: TGTGCCAGCAGCGCCACCGGGACAGGGGGTCGGAATGGCTACACCTTC. Translated, it gives CASSATGTGGRNGYTF. V and J are TRBV9 and TRBJ1-2; 11 bases are a match to TRBD1. The CDR3 spans 16 residues. Germline V gene lookup returns CDR1 SGDLS and CDR2 YYNGEE. Losses at the gene ends were 3 bases for V and 6 bases for J; bases not matched to a gene: 10.

The chain couples TRBV4-3 to TRBJ1-1; D is uncertain. V was shortened by 1 base and J by 1 base, with 10 bases between the two germline ends. Germline V gives CDR1 LGHNA, CDR2 YSLEER. This CDR3 region has 15 residues. The CDR3 nucleotides are TGCGCCAGCAGCCAAGTAGCAGGATCGAACACTGAAGCTTTCTTT. Translating gives CASSQVAGSNTEAFF.

This chain connects TRBV5-1 to TRBJ1-1; D is unclear. CDR3 size: 16 residues. V was trimmed by 0 bases and J by 1 base, leaving 13 bases between them. From germline, CDR1 is SGHRS and CDR2 YFSETQ. DNA for the CDR3: TGCGCCAGCAGCTTGGGTCTTTGGGAAGAGAACACTGAAGCTTTCTTT. It specifies CASSLGLWEENTEAFF. Complete variable domain (other parts from reference TRBV5-1 and TRBJ1-1): KAGVTQTPRYLIKTRGQQVTLSCSPISGHRSVSWYQQTPGQGLQFLFEYFSETQRNKGNFPGRFSGRQFSNSRSEMNVSTLELGDSALYLCASSLGLWEENTEAFFGQGTRLTVV.

The J gene is TRBJ1-1, the V gene TRBV11-3; D not certain. Per the germline V gene, CDR1 is SGHNT and CDR2 is YENEEA. CDR3 size: 19 residues. Trimming left V 5 bases short and J 0 bases short, with 25 bases between. This chain's CDR3 is CASSPTRGHTESMNTEAFF. CDR3 sequence (DNA): TGTGCCAGCAGCCCAACTAGAGGGCACACAGAAAGCATGAACACTGAAGCTTTCTTT.

The table lists this clone with a count of one. This sequence joins TRBV4-1 and TRBJ2-1; D assignment may be TRBD1 or TRBD2 (5 bases each). Germline CDR1 MGHRA, CDR2 YSYEKL. CDR3 length: 15 residues. V shed 0 bases and J shed 8 bases, with 14 bases lying between them. Written as DNA, the CDR3 is TGCGCCAGCAGCCAAGATAATAGAGGGGACGATGAGCAGTTCTTC. Its translation: CASSQDNRGDDEQFF.

On this clone: Sequence at one end of the junction differs from germline and may be a read error. The V and J genes are TRBV6-1 and TRBJ2-6; no firm D call. Germline assignment: CDR1 MNHNS and CDR2 SASEGT. CDR3 size: 18 residues. The CDR3 spells CASSQAQWEQSRANVLTF. The DNA for the CDR3 is TGTGCCAGCAGTCAAGCACAGTGGGAACAAAGTCGGGCCAACGTCCTGACTTTC.

The chain combines TRBV11-3 with TRBJ1-2; a possible D gene is TRBD1 (6 bases). Deletions cut 5 bases from V and 2 bases from J, with 9 bases between. The CDR3 runs to 13 residues. The V gene's germline CDR1 is SGHNT and CDR2 YENEEA. Here the CDR3 DNA reads TGTGCCAGCAGCCCCGACAGGAACTATGGCTACACCTTC. It specifies CASSPDRNYGYTF.

The CDR3 here is CASSPRAPYGYTF. The DNA of the CDR3 is TGCGCCAGCAGTCCCAGGGCCCCGTATGGCTACACCTTC. The chain has TRBV4-3 and TRBJ1-2; D might be TRBD1 (5 bases). Trimming shortened V by 6 bases and J by 5 bases, and 13 bases separated the two germline ends. The CDR3 is made up of 13 amino acids. The germline gives CDR1 LGHNA, CDR2 YSLEER.

The CDR3 nucleotides read TGCGCCAGCAGTGAGTCCGCGATCATGACTAGCACAGATACGCAGTATTTT. Protein sequence: CASSESAIMTSTDTQYF. The rearrangement uses TRBV10-1 and TRBJ2-3, with no clear D. With 0 bases removed from V and 0 bases from J, the gap between germline ends came to 13 bases. The CDR3 runs to 17 residues. Germline V gene lookup returns CDR1 WNHNN and CDR2 SYGVQD (reference sequence).

The chain carries TRBV25-1 and TRBJ2-7; no firm D call. V was trimmed by 3 bases and J by 0 bases, leaving 6 bases between them. Germline lookup yields CDR1 MGHDK and CDR2 SYGVNS. CDR3 size: 13 residues. Here the CDR3 DNA reads TGTGCCAGCAGTGATGCCTCCTCCTACGAGCAGTACTTC. Its translation: CASSDASSYEQYF.

The chain has TRBV7-2 and TRBJ2-5, with 7 positions matching TRBD1. The CDR3 extends over 14 amino acids. The germline CDR1 and CDR2 sequences are SGHTA and FQGNSA. Trimming at V came to 5 bases and at J to 3 bases, leaving 6 bases not matched to a gene. DNA for the CDR3: TGTGCCAGCAGCCCGGGACAGACAAAAGAGACCCAGTACTTC. Its protein product is CASSPGQTKETQYF. The entire variable domain, with the rest obtained from reference TRBV7-2 and TRBJ2-5, is as follows: GAGVSQSPSNKVTEKGKDVELRCDPISGHTALYWYRQSLGQGLEFLIYFQGNSAPDKSGLPSDRFSAERTGGSVSTLTIQRTQQEDSAVYLCASSPGQTKETQYFGPGTRLLVL.

This rearrangement joins TRBV18 to TRBJ2-7; the match to TRBD1 covers 7 bases. The J segment lost 2 bases and the V segment lost 3 bases, leaving 4 bases of the junction unmatched. Germline CDR1 reads KGHSH; CDR2 reads LQKENI. The CDR3 covers 14 residues. The DNA of the CDR3 is TGTGCCAGCTCACCGGGCGACAGGGCCTACGAGCAGTACTTC. Translation: CASSPGDRAYEQYF.

With regard to this clone: Germline and junction disagree at one end, which may indicate a read error. The same CDR3 also results from other DNA sequences found in this sample. The chain carries TRBV7-2 and TRBJ1-2; D not certain. The CDR3 has 13 residues. In germline, CDR1 is SGHTA, CDR2 FQGNSA. CDR3 nucleotides: TGTGCCAGCAGTTTAGGCCCAATCTATGGCTACACCTTC. Residues: CASSLGPIYGYTF.